This entry lists 4 T cell receptor beta chains sequenced from one sample in a study of T cells after posttransplantation cyclophosphamide. Profiled with immunoSEQ multiplex PCR; TCRdb holds only in-frame clones, not every one. The sample holds fewer than 40,000 clones; 85% to 90% are singletons and the top ten take approximately 15%. Input material: PBMCs. These receptors were collected from a woman aged 40 to 55 with a blood cancer, CMV-positive, and with a related stem cell donor.

V gene TRBV19 combines with J gene TRBJ2-2; unclear D gene. Germline loops: CDR1 LNHDA, CDR2 SQIVND (reference sequence). This CDR3 region has 15 residues. V lost 1 base and J lost 2, with 8 bases in between. The DNA for the CDR3 is TGTGCCAGTAGTATAGGGCCAAGTAACACCGGGGAGCTGTTTTTT. Encoded protein: CASSIGPSNTGELFF.

CDR3 sequence (DNA): TGTGCCAGCAGCTTGGTTGGGACAGGGGTTTCCGAGCAGTACTTC. Protein sequence: CASSLVGTGVSEQYF. The chain uses TRBV7-9 and TRBJ2-7; TRBD1 agrees at 10 bases. Trimming removed 3 bases from V and 6 bases from J; junction bases left unmatched: 8. Germline CDR1 and CDR2: SEHNR and FQNEAQ (reference sequence). There are 15 residues in the CDR3. The full variable domain, in which reference TRBV7-9 and TRBJ2-7 provide the parts outside the CDR3, is DTGVSQNPRHKITKRGQNVTFRCDPISEHNRLYWYRQTLGQGPEFLTYFQNEAQLEKSRLLSDRFSAERPKGSFSTLEIQRTEQGDSAMYLCASSLVGTGVSEQYFGPGTRLTVT.

V and J are TRBV19 and TRBJ2-2; 7 bases are a match to TRBD1. Germline assignment: CDR1 LNHDA and CDR2 SQIVND (reference sequence). V lost 5 bases, J lost 5 bases, and 11 bases stayed unmatched. This CDR3 has 16 amino acids. The CDR3 DNA follows: TGTGCCAGTAGTTCCCGAACAAGACAGGGTACCGGGGAGCTGTTTTTT. The encoded protein is CASSSRTRQGTGELFF.

V and J are TRBV2 and TRBJ2-5, with D perhaps matching TRBD1 (5 bases). The germline V gene encodes CDR1 SNHLY and CDR2 FYNNEI. CDR3 length: 14 residues. The V end was cut by 10 bases, the J end by 4 bases, with 19 bases between. CDR3 nucleotide sequence: TGTGCCACCCCAGGGAACCGGGTGGGAGAGACCCAGTACTTC. It yields the protein CATPGNRVGETQYF.